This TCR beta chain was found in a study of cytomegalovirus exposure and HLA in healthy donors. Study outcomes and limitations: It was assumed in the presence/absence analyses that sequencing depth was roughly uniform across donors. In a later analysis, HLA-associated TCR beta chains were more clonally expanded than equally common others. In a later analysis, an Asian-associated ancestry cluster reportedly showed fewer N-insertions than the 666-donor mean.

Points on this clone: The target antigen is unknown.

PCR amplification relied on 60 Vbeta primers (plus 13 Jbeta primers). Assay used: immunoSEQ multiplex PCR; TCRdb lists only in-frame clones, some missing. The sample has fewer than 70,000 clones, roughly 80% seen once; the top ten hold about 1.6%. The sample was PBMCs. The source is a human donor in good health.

CDR3 loop: CASSETQSYNEQFF. The CDR3 DNA is TGTGCCAGCTCAGAGACTCAGTCCTACAATGAGCAGTTCTTC. The chain employs TRBV18 and TRBJ2-1, with D hard to call. Germline loops: CDR1 KGHSH, CDR2 LQKENI. Trimming pared 5 bases from V and 1 base from J, leaving 9 bases between. This CDR3 comprises 14 residues.